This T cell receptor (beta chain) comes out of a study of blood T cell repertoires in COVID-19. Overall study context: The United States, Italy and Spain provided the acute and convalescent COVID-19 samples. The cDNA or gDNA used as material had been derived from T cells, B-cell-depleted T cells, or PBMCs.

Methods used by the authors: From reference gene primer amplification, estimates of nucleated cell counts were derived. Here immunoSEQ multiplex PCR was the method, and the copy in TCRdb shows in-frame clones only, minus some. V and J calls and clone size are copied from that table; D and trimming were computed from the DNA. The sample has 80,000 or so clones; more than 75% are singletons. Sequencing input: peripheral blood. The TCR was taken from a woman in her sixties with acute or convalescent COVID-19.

The CDR3 sequence: CASSMGTGAGSYEQYF. The CDR3 region has the DNA TGTGCCAGTAGTATGGGGACAGGGGCGGGCTCCTACGAGCAGTACTTC. The chain uses TRBV19 and TRBJ2-7, with 10 bases lining up with TRBD1. CDR1 LNHDA and CDR2 SQIVND come from the germline V gene (reference sequence). Losses at the gene ends were 3 bases for V and 0 bases for J; bases not matched to a gene: 5. CDR3 size: 16 residues.